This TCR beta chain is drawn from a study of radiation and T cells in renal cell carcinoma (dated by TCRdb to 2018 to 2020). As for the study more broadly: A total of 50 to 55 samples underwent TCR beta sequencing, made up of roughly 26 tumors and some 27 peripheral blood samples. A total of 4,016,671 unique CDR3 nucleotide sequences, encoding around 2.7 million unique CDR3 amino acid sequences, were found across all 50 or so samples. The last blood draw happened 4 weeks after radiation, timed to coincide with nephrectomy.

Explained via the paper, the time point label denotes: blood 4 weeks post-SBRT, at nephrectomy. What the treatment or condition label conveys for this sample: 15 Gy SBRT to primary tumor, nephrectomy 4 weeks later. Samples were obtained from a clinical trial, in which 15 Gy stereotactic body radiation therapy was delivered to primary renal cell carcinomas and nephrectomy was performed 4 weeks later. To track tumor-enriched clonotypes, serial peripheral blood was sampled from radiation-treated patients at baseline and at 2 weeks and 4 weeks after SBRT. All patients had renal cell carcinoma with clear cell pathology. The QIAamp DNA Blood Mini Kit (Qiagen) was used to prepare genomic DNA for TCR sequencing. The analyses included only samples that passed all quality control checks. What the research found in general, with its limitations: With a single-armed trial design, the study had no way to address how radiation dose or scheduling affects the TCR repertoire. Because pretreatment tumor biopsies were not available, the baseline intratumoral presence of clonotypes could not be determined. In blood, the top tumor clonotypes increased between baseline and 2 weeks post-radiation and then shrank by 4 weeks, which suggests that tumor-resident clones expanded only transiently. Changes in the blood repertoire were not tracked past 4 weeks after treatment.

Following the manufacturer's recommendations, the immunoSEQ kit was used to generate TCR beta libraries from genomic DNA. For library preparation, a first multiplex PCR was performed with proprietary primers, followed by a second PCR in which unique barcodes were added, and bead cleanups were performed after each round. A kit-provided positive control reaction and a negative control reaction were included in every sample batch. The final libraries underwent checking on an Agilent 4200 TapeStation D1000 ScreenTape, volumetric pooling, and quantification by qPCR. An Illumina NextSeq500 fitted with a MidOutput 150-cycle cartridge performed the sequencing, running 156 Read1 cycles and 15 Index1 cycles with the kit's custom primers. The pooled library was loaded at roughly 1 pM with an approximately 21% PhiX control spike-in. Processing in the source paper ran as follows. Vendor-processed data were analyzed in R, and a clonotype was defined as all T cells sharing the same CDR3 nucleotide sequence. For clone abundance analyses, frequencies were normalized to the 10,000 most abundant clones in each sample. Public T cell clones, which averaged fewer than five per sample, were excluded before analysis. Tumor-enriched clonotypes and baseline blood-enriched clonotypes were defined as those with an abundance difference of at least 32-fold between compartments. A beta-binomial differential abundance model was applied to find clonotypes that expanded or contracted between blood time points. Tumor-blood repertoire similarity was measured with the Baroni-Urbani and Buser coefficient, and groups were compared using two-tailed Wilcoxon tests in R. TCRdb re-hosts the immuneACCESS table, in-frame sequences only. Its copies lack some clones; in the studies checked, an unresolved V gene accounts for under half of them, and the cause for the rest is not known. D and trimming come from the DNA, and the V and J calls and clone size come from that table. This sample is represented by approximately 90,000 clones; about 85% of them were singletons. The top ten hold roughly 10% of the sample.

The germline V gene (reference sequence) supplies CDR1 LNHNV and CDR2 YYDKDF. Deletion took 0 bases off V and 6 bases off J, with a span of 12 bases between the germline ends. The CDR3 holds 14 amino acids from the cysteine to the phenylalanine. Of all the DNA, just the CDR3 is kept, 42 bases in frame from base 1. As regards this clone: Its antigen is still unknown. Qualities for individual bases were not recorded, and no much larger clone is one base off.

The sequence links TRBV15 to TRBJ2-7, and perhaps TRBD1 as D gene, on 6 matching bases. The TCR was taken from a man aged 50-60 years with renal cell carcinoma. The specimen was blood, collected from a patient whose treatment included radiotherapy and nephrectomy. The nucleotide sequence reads TGTGCCACCAGCAGAGATCAGGGGCAGGGCGAGCAGTACTTC. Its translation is CATSRDQGQGEQYF.